One TCR beta chain is described in this entry. Libraries were prepared by immunoSEQ multiplex PCR; TCRdb keeps only in-frame clonotypes and omits some of them. The table includes tens of thousands of clones, roughly 80% detected once. Germline V gives CDR1 SNHLY, CDR2 FYNNEI. The CDR3 extends over 13 amino acids. V lost 2 bases to trimming and J lost 7 bases, with 10 bases between them. These data are taken from a study of blood T cell repertoires in COVID-19. The sequencing input was peripheral blood. The chain links TRBV2 to TRBJ2-3, with D possibly being TRBD2 (6 bases). This receptor was taken from a human donor in a cohort sampled during active COVID-19. The DNA for the CDR3 is TGTGCCAGCAGTGAATTGGAGGGGAATACGCAGTATTTT. This encodes CASSELEGNTQYF.